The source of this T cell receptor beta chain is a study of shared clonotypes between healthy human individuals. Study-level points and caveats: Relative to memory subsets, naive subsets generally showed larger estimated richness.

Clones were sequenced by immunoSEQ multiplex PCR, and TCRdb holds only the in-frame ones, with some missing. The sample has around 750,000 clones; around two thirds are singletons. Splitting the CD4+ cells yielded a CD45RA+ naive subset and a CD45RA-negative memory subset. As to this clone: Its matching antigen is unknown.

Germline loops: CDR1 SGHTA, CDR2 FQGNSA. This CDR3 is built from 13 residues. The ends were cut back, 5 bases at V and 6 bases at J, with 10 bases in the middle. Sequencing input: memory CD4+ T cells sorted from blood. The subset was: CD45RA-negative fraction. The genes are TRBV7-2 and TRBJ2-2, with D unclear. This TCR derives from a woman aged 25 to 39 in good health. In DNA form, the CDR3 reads TGTGCCAGCAGCGTAATAAGGTCCGGGGAGCTGTTTTTT. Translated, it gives CASSVIRSGELFF.